This T cell receptor (beta chain) was sequenced in a study of the immune and genomic landscape of osteosarcoma. Study background: Most patients were poor-risk; 67% had died. Study observations and caveats: About 5 cases had one hyperexpanded dominant clone and under 100 clonotypes. Clonality was higher in immune-hot C3 than cold C1, yet still low.

This clone was counted between two and nine times. Its target is unknown. The post-treatment osteosarcoma tumors were primary, local recurrence or metastasis specimens from poor-prognosis patients. The V and J ends lost 5 bases and 6 bases, in that order; junction bases with no gene match: 8. CDR1 is LNHDA, CDR2 SQIVND, per germline (reference sequence). The CDR3 spans 16 residues. TCRdb keeps only in-frame clones here, not all; method: immunoSEQ multiplex PCR. The sample yields under 11,000 clones, approximately 64% seen once. Material: osteosarcoma tumor tissue from the lung. The J gene is TRBJ1-5, the V gene TRBV19; TRBD1 agrees at 12 bases. The source of this sequence is a human donor with osteosarcoma. The chain's CDR3 is CASSYPGQGAGQPQHF. CDR3 DNA: TGTGCCAGTAGTTATCCGGGACAGGGGGCGGGTCAGCCCCAGCATTTT.